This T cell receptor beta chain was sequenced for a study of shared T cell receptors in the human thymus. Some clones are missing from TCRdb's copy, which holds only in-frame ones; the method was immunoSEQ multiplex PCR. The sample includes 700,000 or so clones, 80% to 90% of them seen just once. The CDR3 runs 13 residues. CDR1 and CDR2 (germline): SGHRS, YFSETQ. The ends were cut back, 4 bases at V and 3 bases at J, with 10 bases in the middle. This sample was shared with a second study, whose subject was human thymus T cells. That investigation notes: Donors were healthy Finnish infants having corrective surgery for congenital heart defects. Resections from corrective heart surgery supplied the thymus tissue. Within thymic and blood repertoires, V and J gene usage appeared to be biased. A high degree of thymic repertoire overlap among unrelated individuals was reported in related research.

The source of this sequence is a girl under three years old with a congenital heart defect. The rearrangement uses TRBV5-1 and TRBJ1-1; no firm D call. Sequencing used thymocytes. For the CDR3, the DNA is TGCGCCAGCAGCGCGAACGGGTACACTGAAGCTTTCTTT. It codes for CASSANGYTEAFF.